Following are 29 T cell receptor beta chains from one sample sequenced in a study of shared clonotypes between healthy human individuals. The naive CD8 subset, CD45RO-negative cells positively selected for CCR7, excluded terminally differentiated effector memory CD45RA+ cells. TCRdb's table, derived via immunoSEQ multiplex PCR, lists solely in-frame clones and lacks some. The data show 1.5 million to 2.5 million clones, with over 85% seen just once and 1% to 1.5% held by the top ten. Material for sequencing was naive CD8+ T cells sorted from blood. The source is a man younger than 35 in good health.

The CDR3 nucleotides are TGCGCCAGCAGCAAATTAACCGGGACAGGGGACTCACCCCTCCACTTT. Translation gives CASSKLTGTGDSPLHF. The chain carries TRBV4-3 and TRBJ1-6; TRBD1 matches 10 bases. This CDR3 has 16 residues. From germline, CDR1 is LGHNA and CDR2 YSLEER. Trimming removed 5 bases from V and 10 bases from J; junction bases left unmatched: 11.

The CDR3 is CASSDPSGGLGEQYF. Here the CDR3 DNA reads TGCGCCAGCAGTGACCCCTCAGGGGGCCTGGGCGAGCAGTACTTC. V is TRBV10-2 and J is TRBJ2-7; 8 bases agree with TRBD1. The junction had 10 bases not matched to a gene; V was cut back by 3 bases and J by 6 bases. Per the germline V gene, CDR1 is WSHSY and CDR2 is SAAADI. This CDR3 region has 15 residues.

A remark on this clone: This sample also contains other DNA sequences that code for the same CDR3. The DNA for the CDR3 is TGTGCCAGCAGCGTTGCGGGGACGGGCTACGAGCAGTACTTC. Translation gives CASSVAGTGYEQYF. The V gene is TRBV9, the J gene TRBJ2-7; the D gene is possibly TRBD2 (6 bases). From germline, CDR1 is SGDLS and CDR2 YYNGEE. The CDR3 sequence is 14 residues long. Trimming stripped 2 bases from V and 3 bases from J, with 12 bases between.

A note on this clone: Additional DNA sequences in this sample encode the identical CDR3. The chain is built from TRBV5-6 and TRBJ2-7; tentative D call: TRBD1 (7 bases). Trimming cost V 0 bases and J 2 bases, with 15 bases left between them. The CDR3 extends over 16 amino acids. From germline, CDR1 is SGHDT and CDR2 YYEEEE. The CDR3 DNA sequence: TGTGCCAGCAGCTTGGCGGGCGGGACAGCAACCTACGAGCAGTACTTC. It translates to CASSLAGGTATYEQYF.

The J gene is TRBJ2-1, the V gene TRBV28; D uncertain. V lost 5 bases to trimming and J lost 0 bases, with 8 bases between them. There are 14 residues in the CDR3. Germline loops: CDR1 MDHEN, CDR2 SYDVKM. The CDR3 is CASSQVSSYNEQFF. The CDR3 nucleotides are TGTGCCAGCAGTCAGGTCAGCTCCTACAATGAGCAGTTCTTC.

The V gene is TRBV5-1, the J gene TRBJ2-7, with 7 bases matching TRBD1. This CDR3 comprises 15 residues. V lost 3 bases to trimming and J lost 4 bases; unmatched junction nucleotides: 10. Germline V gene lookup returns CDR1 SGHRS and CDR2 YFSETQ. The CDR3 reads CASSSPSTGAYEQYF. The CDR3 region has the DNA TGCGCCAGCAGCTCGCCGTCTACAGGGGCTTACGAGCAGTACTTC.

This chain uses TRBV5-5 with TRBJ2-7; 11 bases are shared with TRBD1. This CDR3 has 15 amino acids. The germline V gene encodes CDR1 SGHKS and CDR2 YYEKEE (reference sequence). Germline trimming cut 2 bases from V and 7 bases from J; bases unmatched to any gene: 8. CDR3 sequence (DNA): TGTGCCAGCAGCTTCCGGGACAGGGGGTCTTGGGAGCAGTACTTC. As protein: CASSFRDRGSWEQYF.

On this clone: At the DNA level, this CDR3 is encoded by other sequences in the same sample as well. The chain combines TRBV29-1 with TRBJ2-7; D not certain. CDR1 SQVTM and CDR2 ANQGSEA come from the germline V gene. The V end was cut by 1 base, the J end by 2 bases, with 6 bases between. CDR3 size: 12 residues. The CDR3 spells CSVEGATYEQYF. For the CDR3, the DNA is TGCAGCGTTGAAGGGGCCACCTACGAGCAGTACTTC.

The chain joins TRBV29-1 to TRBJ1-1; the match to TRBD1 covers 9 bases. Trimming at V came to 0 bases and at J to 4 bases, leaving 9 bases not matched to a gene. The CDR3 is 16 amino acids. Germline V gene sequence: CDR1 SQVTM, CDR2 ANQGSEA. The CDR3 sequence: CSVEDWDRARSTEAFF. As DNA, the CDR3 is TGCAGCGTTGAAGACTGGGACAGGGCCAGGAGCACTGAAGCTTTCTTT.

The CDR3: CASSSSMGGKWEGYTF. CDR3 nucleotides: TGTGCCAGCAGCTCCTCGATGGGTGGCAAGTGGGAAGGCTACACCTTC. The rearrangement links TRBV13 to TRBJ1-2, with D unresolved. The length of the CDR3 is 16 residues. V was shortened by 4 bases and J by 8 bases, with 23 bases between the two germline ends. Germline V CDR1 and CDR2: PRHDT, FYEKMQ (reference sequence).

The chain is built from TRBV6-4 and TRBJ2-1; 8 nucleotides agree with TRBD1. In germline, CDR1 is MRHNA, CDR2 SNTAGT. V shed 4 bases, J shed 7 bases, and the junction held 6 bases outside the gene matches. This CDR3 contains 14 residues. The CDR3 DNA reads as TGTGCCAGCAGTGGGACAGGGATGAGGAATGAGCAGTTCTTC. Translating gives CASSGTGMRNEQFF.

This rearrangement joins TRBV7-9 to TRBJ1-5; TRBD1 aligns across 8 bases. CDR3 length equals 14 residues. The germline gives CDR1 SEHNR, CDR2 FQNEAQ (reference sequence). The junction had 9 bases not matched to a gene; V was cut back by 5 bases and J by 9 bases. In DNA, the CDR3 is TGTGCCAGCAGCATTTCGACAGGGGATCGGCCCCAGCATTTT. Translation gives CASSISTGDRPQHF.

The chain combines TRBV29-1 with TRBJ2-1; 7 positions agree with TRBD1. Losses at the gene ends were 6 bases for V and 3 bases for J; bases not matched to a gene: 11. Germline V gives CDR1 SQVTM, CDR2 ANQGSEA. The CDR3 is 15 amino acids. The CDR3 here is CSVAPGDSNYNEQFF. CDR3 sequence (DNA): TGCAGCGTGGCCCCCGGGGACAGTAACTACAATGAGCAGTTCTTC.

The rearrangement links TRBV6-4 to TRBJ2-3; no clear D gene. The CDR3 length is 15 residues. Germline loops: CDR1 MRHNA, CDR2 SNTAGT. With 4 bases removed from V and 1 base from J, the gap between germline ends came to 12 bases. This CDR3 is CASSGALPGTDTQYF. In DNA form, the CDR3 reads TGTGCCAGCAGTGGAGCTCTTCCCGGCACAGATACGCAGTATTTT.

The chain recombines TRBV4-3 with TRBJ2-2, with D perhaps assigned TRBD1 or TRBD2 (6 bases each). Germline CDR1 and CDR2: LGHNA and YSLEER. The V end lost 3 bases, the J end lost 6 bases, and 20 bases lay between the germline ends. The CDR3 is made up of 17 amino acids. The CDR3 DNA reads TGCGCCAGCAGCCACTCAGGGGACTTCGCGAGCTCCGGGGAGCTGTTTTTT. Amino acid sequence: CASSHSGDFASSGELFF.

On this clone: Distinct nucleotide sequences in the sample also encode this CDR3. The chain uses TRBV7-9 and TRBJ2-1; 8 positions match TRBD1. The V and J ends lost 5 bases and 0 bases, in that order; junction bases with no gene match: 3. This CDR3 spans 15 amino acids. Germline V lookup: CDR1 SEHNR, CDR2 FQNEAQ (reference sequence). The CDR3 loop reads CASSTGQGSYNEQFF. CDR3 sequence (DNA): TGTGCCAGCAGCACCGGACAGGGCTCCTACAATGAGCAGTTCTTC.

This chain uses TRBV27 with TRBJ2-2, with D uncertain. Germline-derived CDR1 and CDR2 are MNHEY and SMNVEV (reference sequence). Trimming left V 6 bases short and J 4 bases short, with 6 bases between. The CDR3 covers 12 residues. CDR3 sequence (DNA): TGTGCCAGCAGATACGGCACCGGGGAGCTGTTTTTT. Translated: CASRYGTGELFF.

The V and J genes are TRBV5-4 and TRBJ2-5; TRBD1 aligns across 12 bases. CDR3 length: 15 amino acids. V lost 4 bases and J lost 4; bases outside the gene matches: 5. The V gene's germline CDR1 is SGHNT and CDR2 YYREEE (reference sequence). The CDR3 DNA reads TGTGCCAGCAGCATAGGGACAGGGGGCGTAGAGACCCAGTACTTC. Translation gives CASSIGTGGVETQYF.

For this clone: Other DNA variants within this sample encode the same CDR3. The V and J genes are TRBV14 and TRBJ1-2; unclear D gene. This CDR3 is built from 13 residues. Trimming removed 3 bases from V and 0 bases from J, with 5 bases in between. Germline V gene lookup returns CDR1 SGHDN and CDR2 FVKESK. In DNA form, the CDR3 reads TGTGCCAGCAGCCAGAACCCTAACTATGGCTACACCTTC. Its translation: CASSQNPNYGYTF. Complete variable domain (other parts from reference TRBV14 and TRBJ1-2): EAGVTQFPSHSVIEKGQTVTLRCDPISGHDNLYWYRRVMGKEIKFLLHFVKESKQDESGMPNNRFLAERTGGTYSTLKVQPAELEDSGVYFCASSQNPNYGYTFGSGTRLTVV.

V gene TRBV5-6 combines with J gene TRBJ2-3; 8 nucleotides align to TRBD2. The junction had 9 bases not matched to a gene; V was cut back by 1 base and J by 2 bases. CDR1 is SGHDT and CDR2 is YYEEEE in the germline V gene. The CDR3 is 17 residues long. The CDR3 protein is CASSLLMASGYTDTQYF. CDR3 coding DNA: TGTGCCAGCAGCTTGTTAATGGCTAGCGGGTACACAGATACGCAGTATTTT.

J is TRBJ1-1 and V is TRBV19; D perhaps matches TRBD1 (6 bases). Between the trimmed V and J ends, which lost 3 bases and 4 bases, there was a span of 9 bases. CDR1 is LNHDA, CDR2 SQIVND, per germline (reference sequence). The CDR3 runs to 13 residues. CDR3 sequence: CASSMIGGTEAFF. CDR3 nucleotide sequence: TGTGCCAGTAGTATGATAGGGGGCACTGAAGCTTTCTTT.

Concerning this clone: The sample has other DNA sequences that encode this CDR3 too. This chain uses TRBV7-2 with TRBJ2-2; 9 bases map to TRBD1. The CDR3 length is 16 residues. CDR1 and CDR2 (germline): SGHTA, FQGNSA. The V gene end was trimmed by 3 bases and the J gene end by 1 base; junction bases not matched to a gene: 3. The CDR3 is CASSLTGQGNTGELFF. In DNA, the CDR3 is TGTGCCAGCAGCTTGACGGGACAGGGGAACACCGGGGAGCTGTTTTTT.

This chain links TRBV5-1 with TRBJ2-2, with 8 bases aligning to TRBD2. Germline CDR1 SGHRS, CDR2 YFSETQ. The CDR3 sequence is 17 residues long. V gave up 4 bases and J gave up 2 bases; unmatched junction bases: 10. For the CDR3, the DNA is TGCGCCAGCAGCCCGCCCGCAGCGGGGGTAAACACCGGGGAGCTGTTTTTT. It yields the protein CASSPPAAGVNTGELFF.

The rearrangement links TRBV11-2 to TRBJ2-7; D perhaps matches TRBD2 (7 bases). Germline V lookup: CDR1 SGHAT, CDR2 FQNNGV. CDR3 size: 15 residues. V lost 2 bases to trimming and J lost 4 bases, with 15 bases between them. This chain's CDR3 is CASSLPPGGLYEQYF. CDR3 DNA: TGTGCCAGCAGCTTACCCCCCGGGGGGCTGTACGAGCAGTACTTC.

The chain is built from TRBV5-1 and TRBJ2-7, with 8 nucleotides matching TRBD2. Germline CDR1 and CDR2: SGHRS and YFSETQ. This CDR3 is 15 amino acids long. V shed 2 bases and J 3 bases; nucleotides not matched to a gene: 7. For the CDR3, the DNA is TGCGCCAGCAGCTTTGGCGCGGGGGGTTTCTACGAGCAGTACTTC. Its protein is CASSFGAGGFYEQYF.

A remark on this clone: Other DNA sequences of this sample code for an identical CDR3. The J gene is TRBJ2-3, the V gene TRBV2; D is unresolved. This CDR3 is built from 12 residues. The germline gives CDR1 SNHLY, CDR2 FYNNEI. V shed 4 bases and J shed 3 bases, with 5 bases lying between them. The CDR3 sequence: CASSGSTDTQYF. The DNA of the CDR3 is TGTGCCAGCAGTGGGAGTACAGATACGCAGTATTTT.

Details on this clone: This sample also contains other DNA sequences that code for the same CDR3. The chain combines TRBV10-3 with TRBJ1-1, with D possibly matching TRBD1 (5 bases). V gave up 0 bases and J gave up 2 bases, with 10 bases separating them. Germline CDR1 ENHRY, CDR2 SYGVKD. CDR3 length equals 15 residues. The CDR3 loop reads CAISESQGLNTEAFF. CDR3 DNA: TGTGCCATCAGTGAGTCGCAGGGACTAAACACTGAAGCTTTCTTT.

The genes are TRBV9 and TRBJ2-2, with TRBD2 as a possible D gene (5 bases). Trimming cost V 0 bases and J 4 bases, with 13 bases left between them. Germline loops: CDR1 SGDLS, CDR2 YYNGEE. The CDR3 runs 16 residues. The DNA of the CDR3 is TGTGCCAGCAGCGTAGCGGGAACGGTGGGCACCGGGGAGCTGTTTTTT. It is translated as CASSVAGTVGTGELFF.

The chain recombines TRBV5-6 with TRBJ2-5, with D maybe TRBD2 (5 bases). V lost 0 bases, J lost 5 bases, and 14 bases lay in between. Germline lookup yields CDR1 SGHDT and CDR2 YYEEEE. The CDR3 is made up of 15 amino acids. CDR3 DNA: TGTGCCAGCAGCTTGGGATGGGGAGCGAGGGAGACCCAGTACTTC. This sequence encodes CASSLGWGARETQYF. The full variable domain, completed using reference TRBV5-6 and TRBJ2-5, is DAGVTQSPTHLIKTRGQQVTLRCSPKSGHDTVSWYQQALGQGPQFIFQYYEEEERQRGNFPDRFSGHQFPNYSSELNVNALLLGDSALYLCASSLGWGARETQYFGPGTRLLVL.